This entry features one T cell receptor beta chain sequence. CDR1 and CDR2 (germline): KGHSH, LQKENI. This CDR3 spans 14 amino acids. V dropped 3 bases and J dropped 0 bases, with 9 bases sitting between them. These data are taken from a study of technical replicates of blood from a handful of donors. Produced via immunoSEQ multiplex PCR; TCRdb's table is partial and in-frame only. The sample has some 87,000 clones, 92% seen once. The receptor's source is a human donor in good health. The V gene is TRBV18, the J gene TRBJ2-7; D uncertain. The sequencing input was T cells isolated from PBMCs. The CDR3 protein is CASSPPQDSYEQYF. The CDR3 nucleotides read TGTGCCAGCTCACCCCCCCAGGACTCCTACGAGCAGTACTTC.